The entry below gives a single T cell receptor (beta chain) sequence along with its context. This sample is drawn from a study of CD8 T cells in Susac syndrome. Sequencing of TCR beta was performed on blood CD8+ T cells and on blood CD4+ T cells. Patients with stable or active relapsing-remitting disease, all of them treatment-naive, made up the multiple sclerosis controls. FACS enriched CD8+ TEMRA cells, while bulk CD8+ and CD4+ were negatively isolated. Trimming pared 2 bases from V and 5 bases from J, leaving 7 bases between. Germline CDR1 PRHDT, CDR2 FYEKMQ (reference sequence). The CDR3 contains 12 residues. An input of about 0.5 to 1 ug of RNA was subjected to reverse transcription using random hexamers. The authors amplified TCR beta CDR3 across 54 Vbeta and 13 Jbeta using immunoSEQ multiplex PCR. TCRdb re-called the immunoSEQ multiplex PCR reads with MiXCR, one entry per CDR3 protein. The sample has under 200,000 distinct CDR3 sequences, approximately 96% seen once.

The receptor's source is a human donor with multiple sclerosis. Sequencing was carried out using CD8+ T cells from PBMCs. The chain is built from TRBV13 and TRBJ2-7; D ambiguous. CDR3 protein: CASSLSFHEQYF. The DNA of the CDR3 is TGTGCCAGCAGCTTATCTTTCCACGAGCAGTACTTC.